These T cell receptor beta chains were read from a single sample in a study of blood T cell repertoires in COVID-19. The method was immunoSEQ multiplex PCR; TCRdb's version includes in-frame clones alone and lacks a portion of them. The data show 400,000 or so clones, with roughly 90% seen just once and around 2% held by the top ten. Source material: PBMCs or T cells enriched from blood (not recorded which). The receptor source for this set is a woman aged 40 to 50 with acute COVID-19. CDR3s include the opening cysteine and the closing phenylalanine or tryptophan. A D gene is named only where the DNA matches it firmly. Rows may omit the clone size; those that give it use once, few, many or a size class.

j_call: TRBJ2-7; d_call: TRBD1; clone_size: NA; v_call: TRBV30; cdr3_nt: TGTGCCTGGAGTCTACCGAACAGGGGCTACGAGCAGTACTTC; cdr3_aa: CAWSLPNRGYEQYF
j_call: TRBJ2-4; d_call: NA; clone_size: NA; v_call: TRBV5-1; cdr3_nt: TGCGCCAGCAGCCCGCGGCCCCTTAGGAATAACATTCAGTACTTC; cdr3_aa: CASSPRPLRNNIQYF
j_call: TRBJ1-2; d_call: NA; clone_size: few; v_call: TRBV24-1; cdr3_nt: TGTGCCACCAGTCAGACACTAGCTAACTATGGCTACACCTTC; cdr3_aa: CATSQTLANYGYTF
j_call: TRBJ2-1; d_call: NA; clone_size: NA; v_call: TRBV5-5; cdr3_nt: TGTGCCAGCAGCTTGGGGTGGGGGCAGGCTGAGCAGTTCTTC; cdr3_aa: CASSLGWGQAEQFF
j_call: TRBJ1-3; d_call: TRBD1; clone_size: NA; v_call: TRBV18; cdr3_nt: TGTGCCAGCTCACCGGGACAGGACGGAAACACCATATATTTT; cdr3_aa: CASSPGQDGNTIYF
j_call: TRBJ2-7; d_call: TRBD1; clone_size: NA; v_call: TRBV3-1/TRBV3-2; cdr3_nt: TGTGCCAGCAGCGGAAGGACAGGGGGCAGGGAGCAGTACTTC; cdr3_aa: CASSGRTGGREQYF
j_call: TRBJ1-5; d_call: NA; clone_size: NA; v_call: TRBV2; cdr3_nt: TGTGCCAGCAGTGAATCGGGGTGGGCCGAATATAGCAATCAGCCCCAGCATTTT; cdr3_aa: CASSESGWAEYSNQPQHF
j_call: TRBJ1-1; d_call: TRBD1; clone_size: NA; v_call: TRBV10-2; cdr3_nt: TGCGCCAGCAGTGAGCCCAGACAGGGGGGGATGAACACTGAAGCTTTCTTT; cdr3_aa: CASSEPRQGGMNTEAFF
j_call: TRBJ2-5; d_call: TRBD1; clone_size: once; v_call: TRBV2; cdr3_nt: TGTGCCAGCAGGACAGGGGCTGGAGAGACCCAGTACTTC; cdr3_aa: CASRTGAGETQYF
j_call: TRBJ1-1; d_call: NA; clone_size: NA; v_call: TRBV6-5; cdr3_nt: TGTGCCAGCAGTTACTCGGGCAGGGTCGGAGCTTTCTTT; cdr3_aa: CASSYSGRVGAFF
j_call: TRBJ2-3; d_call: NA; clone_size: NA; v_call: TRBV11-2; cdr3_nt: TGTGCCAGCAGCTTAGATAGGGGGGGGGCAGATACGCAGTATTTT; cdr3_aa: CASSLDRGGADTQYF
j_call: TRBJ2-5; d_call: NA; clone_size: NA; v_call: TRBV3-1/TRBV3-2; cdr3_nt: TGTGCCAGCAGCCGACTGGGAGAGACCCAGTACTTC; cdr3_aa: CASSRLGETQYF
j_call: TRBJ1-2; d_call: NA; clone_size: NA; v_call: TRBV10-1; cdr3_nt: TGCGCCACCATTAACTATGGCTACACCTTC; cdr3_aa: CATINYGYTF
j_call: TRBJ2-2; d_call: NA; clone_size: NA; v_call: TRBV19; cdr3_nt: TGTGCCAGTAGTAGGGGGACTGAGAGGGGGGAGCTGTTTTTT; cdr3_aa: CASSRGTERGELFF
j_call: TRBJ1-4; d_call: NA; clone_size: NA; v_call: TRBV12-3/TRBV12-4; cdr3_nt: TGTGCCAGCAGCGGTTCCCCTAATGAAAAACTGTTTTTT; cdr3_aa: CASSGSPNEKLFF
j_call: TRBJ2-1; d_call: TRBD1; clone_size: NA; v_call: TRBV19; cdr3_nt: TGTGCCAGTAGTCTAAGGACAGGACCGTCCTACAATGAGCAGTTCTTC; cdr3_aa: CASSLRTGPSYNEQFF
j_call: TRBJ2-3; d_call: NA; clone_size: NA; v_call: TRBV7-6; cdr3_nt: TGTGCCAGCAGCTTATGGAGCGGGACAGATACGCAGTATTTT; cdr3_aa: CASSLWSGTDTQYF
j_call: TRBJ2-3; d_call: NA; clone_size: NA; v_call: TRBV10-2; cdr3_nt: TGCGCCAGCAGTGGTCGGGATACGCAGTATTTT; cdr3_aa: CASSGRDTQYF
j_call: TRBJ1-1; d_call: TRBD1; clone_size: NA; v_call: TRBV7-9; cdr3_nt: TGTGCCAGCAGCACCCGGACAGGGGGCACTGAAGCTTTCTTT; cdr3_aa: CASSTRTGGTEAFF
j_call: TRBJ2-1; d_call: TRBD2; clone_size: NA; v_call: TRBV9; cdr3_nt: TGTGCCAGCAGCGTTAACGGGGGGGCCAACAATGAGCAGTTCTTC; cdr3_aa: CASSVNGGANNEQFF
j_call: TRBJ2-6; d_call: NA; clone_size: NA; v_call: TRBV7-9; cdr3_nt: TGTGCCAGCAGCTTACTAGGTTCTGGGGCCAACGTCCTGACTTTC; cdr3_aa: CASSLLGSGANVLTF
j_call: TRBJ1-6; d_call: NA; clone_size: NA; v_call: TRBV2; cdr3_nt: TGTGCCAGCAGTGAAGATCGGACAAGTAATTCACCCCTCCACTTT; cdr3_aa: CASSEDRTSNSPLHF
j_call: TRBJ2-2; d_call: TRBD1; clone_size: NA; v_call: TRBV18; cdr3_nt: TGTGCCAGCTCAGTGAGGACAGGGATGAACACCGGGGAGCTGTTTTTT; cdr3_aa: CASSVRTGMNTGELFF
j_call: TRBJ1-4; d_call: NA; clone_size: NA; v_call: TRBV2; cdr3_nt: TGTGCCAGCAGTGACGGGGAGAGGTTTCTAACTAATGAAAAACTGTTTTTT; cdr3_aa: CASSDGERFLTNEKLFF
j_call: TRBJ1-2; d_call: TRBD1; clone_size: NA; v_call: TRBV5-4; cdr3_nt: TGTGCCAGCAGTTTAGACAGGGCGGGGGGCTACACCTTC; cdr3_aa: CASSLDRAGGYTF
j_call: TRBJ2-2; d_call: TRBD2; clone_size: NA; v_call: TRBV9; cdr3_nt: TGTGCCAGCAGCGCACCTAGCGGGGGGACCAACACCGGGGAGCTGTTTTTT; cdr3_aa: CASSAPSGGTNTGELFF